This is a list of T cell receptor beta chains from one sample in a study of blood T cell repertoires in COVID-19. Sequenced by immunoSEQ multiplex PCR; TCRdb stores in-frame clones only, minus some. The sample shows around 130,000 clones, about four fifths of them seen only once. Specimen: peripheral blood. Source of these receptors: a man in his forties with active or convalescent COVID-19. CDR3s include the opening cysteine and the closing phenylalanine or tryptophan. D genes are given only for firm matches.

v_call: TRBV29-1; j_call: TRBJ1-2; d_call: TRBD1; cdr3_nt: TGCAGCGTAGACAGGGGGCGCGGTGGCTACACCTTC; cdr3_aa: CSVDRGRGGYTF
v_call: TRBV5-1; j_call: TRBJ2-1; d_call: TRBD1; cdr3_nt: TGCGCCAGCAGCCTGATGACAGGGTCCTACAATGAGCAGTTCTTC; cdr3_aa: CASSLMTGSYNEQFF
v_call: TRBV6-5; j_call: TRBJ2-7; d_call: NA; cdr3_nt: TGTGCCAGCAGCCCCGGGTTCTACGAGCAGTACTTC; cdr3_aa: CASSPGFYEQYF
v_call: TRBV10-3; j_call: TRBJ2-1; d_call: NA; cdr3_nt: TGTGCCATCAGTGAGGGCAACAGGGACGCCAATGAGCAGTTCTTC; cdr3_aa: CAISEGNRDANEQFF
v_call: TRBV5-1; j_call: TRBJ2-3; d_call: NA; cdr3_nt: TGCGCCAGCAGCCCGGAGGCGGGAGATACGCAGTATTTT; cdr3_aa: CASSPEAGDTQYF
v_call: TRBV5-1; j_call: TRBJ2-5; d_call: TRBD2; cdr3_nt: TGCGCCAGCAGCTTGCTAGCGGGGGAGACCCAGTACTTC; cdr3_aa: CASSLLAGETQYF
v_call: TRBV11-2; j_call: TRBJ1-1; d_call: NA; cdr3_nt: TGTGCCAGCAGCGCGCAACAGGGCCTGAACACTGAAGCTTTCTTT; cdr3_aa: CASSAQQGLNTEAFF
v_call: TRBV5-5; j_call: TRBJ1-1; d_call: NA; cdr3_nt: TGTGCCAGCAGCTTGAATGGACAGACGAACACTGAAGCTTTCTTT; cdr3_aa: CASSLNGQTNTEAFF
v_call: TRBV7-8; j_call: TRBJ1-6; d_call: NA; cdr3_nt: TGTGCCAGCACAACGGGACTGTATAATTCACCCCTCCACTTT; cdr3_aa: CASTTGLYNSPLHF
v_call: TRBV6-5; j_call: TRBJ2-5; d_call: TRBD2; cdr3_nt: TGTGCCAGCAAACTAGCGGGGGGAGAGACCCAGTACTTC; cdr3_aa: CASKLAGGETQYF
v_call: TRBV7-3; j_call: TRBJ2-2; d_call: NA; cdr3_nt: TGTGCCAGCAGCTTAAGGGGGCCGAGTAATGTAGCTGCCGGGGAGCTGTTTTTT; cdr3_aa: CASSLRGPSNVAAGELFF
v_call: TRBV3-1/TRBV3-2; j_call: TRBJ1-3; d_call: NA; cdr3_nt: TGTGCCAGCAGCCCGGGAACTGGAAACACCATATATTTT; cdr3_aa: CASSPGTGNTIYF
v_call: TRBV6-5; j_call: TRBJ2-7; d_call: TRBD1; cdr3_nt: TGTGCCAGCACCGAAGGAGGACAGGGGACGCGGGAGCAGTACTTC; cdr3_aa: CASTEGGQGTREQYF
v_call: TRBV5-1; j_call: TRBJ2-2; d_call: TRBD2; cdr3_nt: TGCGCCAGCGGCCCCGGGACTACGAACACCGGGGAGCTGTTTTTT; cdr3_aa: CASGPGTTNTGELFF
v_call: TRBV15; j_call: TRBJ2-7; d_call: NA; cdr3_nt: TGTGCCACCAGCAGAGATCTACGGGGGGCTTCGTCCTACGAGCAGTACTTC; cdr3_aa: CATSRDLRGASSYEQYF
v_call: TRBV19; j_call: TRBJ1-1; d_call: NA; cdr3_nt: TGTGCCAGTAGTATAGACGGGAGAGCTTACGCTGAAGCTTTCTTT; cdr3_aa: CASSIDGRAYAEAFF
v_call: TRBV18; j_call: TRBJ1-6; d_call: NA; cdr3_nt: TGTGCCAGCTCGCTGGGGACATCCCCCAATTCACCCCTCCACTTT; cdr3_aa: CASSLGTSPNSPLHF
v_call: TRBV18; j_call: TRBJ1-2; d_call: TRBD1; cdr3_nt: TGTGCCAGCTCACCCGGGACAGGAATTGGGAATGGCTACACCTTC; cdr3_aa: CASSPGTGIGNGYTF
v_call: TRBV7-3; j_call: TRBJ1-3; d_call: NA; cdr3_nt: TGTGCCAGCAGCCCACGACATGGCGACACCATATATTTT; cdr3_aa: CASSPRHGDTIYF
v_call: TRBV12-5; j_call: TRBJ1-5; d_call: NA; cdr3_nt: TGTGCTAGTGGTTTGAAACTACAGGATCAACTTAGCAATCAGCCCCAGCATTTT; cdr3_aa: CASGLKLQDQLSNQPQHF
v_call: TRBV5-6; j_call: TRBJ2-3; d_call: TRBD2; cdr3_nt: TGTGCCAGCAGCTTGGTACCCGGGACTAGCGGGACAGATACGCAGTATTTT; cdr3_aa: CASSLVPGTSGTDTQYF
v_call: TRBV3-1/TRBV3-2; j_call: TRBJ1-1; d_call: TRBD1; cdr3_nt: TGTGCCAGCAGCCCGACAGGGGGCGCGAAGGCTGAAGCTTTCTTT; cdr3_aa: CASSPTGGAKAEAFF
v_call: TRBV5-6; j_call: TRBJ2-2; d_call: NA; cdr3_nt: TGTGCCAGCAGCTTTGGAGGGGGCGTAAACGGGGAGCTGTTTTTT; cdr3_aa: CASSFGGGVNGELFF
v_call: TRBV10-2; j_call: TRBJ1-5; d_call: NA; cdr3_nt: TGCGCCAGCAGTCAATACTCCGGGACACAAAATCAGCCCCAGCATTTT; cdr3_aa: CASSQYSGTQNQPQHF
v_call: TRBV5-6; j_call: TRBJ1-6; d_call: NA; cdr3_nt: TGTGCCAGCAGCTTGGGGCAAACGTTGAATTCACCCCTCCACTTT; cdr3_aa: CASSLGQTLNSPLHF
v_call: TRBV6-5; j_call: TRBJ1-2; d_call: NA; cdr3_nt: TGTGCCAGCAGTTACTCCCAACAGCTCTATGGCTACACCTTC; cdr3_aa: CASSYSQQLYGYTF
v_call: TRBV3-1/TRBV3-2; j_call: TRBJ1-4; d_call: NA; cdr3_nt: TGTGCCAGCAGCAACACAGGGAAGGAAAAACTGTTTTTT; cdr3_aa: CASSNTGKEKLFF
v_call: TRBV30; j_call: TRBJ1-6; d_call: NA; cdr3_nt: TGTGCCTGGAGTGTACTTTCAGGGAATTCACCCCTCCACTTT; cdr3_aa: CAWSVLSGNSPLHF